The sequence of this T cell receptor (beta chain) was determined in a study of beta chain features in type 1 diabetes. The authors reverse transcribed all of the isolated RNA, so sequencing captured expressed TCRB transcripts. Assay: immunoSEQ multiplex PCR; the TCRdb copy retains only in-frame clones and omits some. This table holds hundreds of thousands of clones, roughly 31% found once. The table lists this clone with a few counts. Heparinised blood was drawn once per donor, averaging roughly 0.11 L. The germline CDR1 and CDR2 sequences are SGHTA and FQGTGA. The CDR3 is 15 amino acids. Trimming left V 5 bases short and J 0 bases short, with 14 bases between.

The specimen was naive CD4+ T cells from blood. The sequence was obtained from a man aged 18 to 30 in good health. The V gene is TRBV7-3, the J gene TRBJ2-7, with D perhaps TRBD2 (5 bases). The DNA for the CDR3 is TGTGCCAGCAGCCCCGCCCTAGCTGACTCCTACGAGCAGTACTTC. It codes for CASSPALADSYEQYF.